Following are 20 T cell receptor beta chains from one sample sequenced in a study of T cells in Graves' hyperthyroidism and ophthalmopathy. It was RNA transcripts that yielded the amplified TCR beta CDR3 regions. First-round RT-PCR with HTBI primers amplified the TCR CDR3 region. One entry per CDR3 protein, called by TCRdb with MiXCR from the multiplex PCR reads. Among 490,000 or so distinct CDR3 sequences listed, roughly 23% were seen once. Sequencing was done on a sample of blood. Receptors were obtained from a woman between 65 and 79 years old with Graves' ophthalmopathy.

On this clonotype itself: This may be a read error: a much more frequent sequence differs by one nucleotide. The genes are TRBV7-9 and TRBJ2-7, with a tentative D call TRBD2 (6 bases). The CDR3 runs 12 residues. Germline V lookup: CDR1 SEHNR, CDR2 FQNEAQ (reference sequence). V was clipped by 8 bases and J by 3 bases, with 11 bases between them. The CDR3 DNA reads TGTGCCAGCGGCCCTAGCGACTACGAGCAGTACTTC. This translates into CASGPSDYEQYF.

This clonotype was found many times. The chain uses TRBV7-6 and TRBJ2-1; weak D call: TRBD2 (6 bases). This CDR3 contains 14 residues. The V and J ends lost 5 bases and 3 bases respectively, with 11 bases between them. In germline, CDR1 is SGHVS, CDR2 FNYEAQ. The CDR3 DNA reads TGTGCCAGCAGCGTTCCGGGACTCTACAATGAGCAGTTCTTC. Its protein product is CASSVPGLYNEQFF.

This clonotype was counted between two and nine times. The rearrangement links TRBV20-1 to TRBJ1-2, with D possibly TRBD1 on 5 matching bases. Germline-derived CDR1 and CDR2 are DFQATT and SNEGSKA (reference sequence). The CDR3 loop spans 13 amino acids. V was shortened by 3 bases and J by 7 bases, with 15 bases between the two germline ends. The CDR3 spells CSASLMGDGGYTF. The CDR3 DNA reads TGCAGTGCTAGTTTGATGGGGGACGGTGGCTACACCTTC.

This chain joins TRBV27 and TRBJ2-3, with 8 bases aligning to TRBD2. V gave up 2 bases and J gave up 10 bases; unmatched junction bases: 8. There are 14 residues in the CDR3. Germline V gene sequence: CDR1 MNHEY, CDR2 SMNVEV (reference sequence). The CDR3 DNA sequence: TGTGCCAGCAGTTTAGGGAGTAGCGGGAAATCGCAGTATTTT. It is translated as CASSLGSSGKSQYF.

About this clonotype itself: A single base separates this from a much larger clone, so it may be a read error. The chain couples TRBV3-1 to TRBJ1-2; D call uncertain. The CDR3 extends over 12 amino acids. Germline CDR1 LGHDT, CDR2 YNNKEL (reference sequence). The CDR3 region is CASSQIDYDYTF. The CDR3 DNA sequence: TGTGCCAGCAGCCAGATTGACTATGACTACACCTTC.

DNA of the CDR3: TGTGCCAGCAGCCCCGGACAGGGAAGCACCGGGGAGCTGTTTTTT. Protein sequence: CASSPGQGSTGELFF. The chain uses TRBV11-3 and TRBJ2-2, with 8 bases that match TRBD1. The CDR3 covers 15 residues. Losses at the gene ends were 5 bases for V and 4 bases for J; bases not matched to a gene: 6. The germline gives CDR1 SGHNT, CDR2 YENEEA.

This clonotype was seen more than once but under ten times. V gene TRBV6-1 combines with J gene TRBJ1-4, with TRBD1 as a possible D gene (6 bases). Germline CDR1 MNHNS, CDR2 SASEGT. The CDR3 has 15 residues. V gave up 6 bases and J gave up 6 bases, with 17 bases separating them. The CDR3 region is CASRTGGLGDEKLFF. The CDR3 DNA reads TGTGCCAGCAGGACTGGGGGGCTGGGAGATGAAAAACTGTTTTTT.

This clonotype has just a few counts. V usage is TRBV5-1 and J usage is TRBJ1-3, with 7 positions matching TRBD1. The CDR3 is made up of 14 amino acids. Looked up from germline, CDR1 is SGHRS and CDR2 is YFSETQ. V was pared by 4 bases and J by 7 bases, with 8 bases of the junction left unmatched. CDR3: CASSLGTEVNTIYF. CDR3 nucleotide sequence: TGCGCCAGCAGCCTCGGGACAGAAGTGAACACCATATATTTT.

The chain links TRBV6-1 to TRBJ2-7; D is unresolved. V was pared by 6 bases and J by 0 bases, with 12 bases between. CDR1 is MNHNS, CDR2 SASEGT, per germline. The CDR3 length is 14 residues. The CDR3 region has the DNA TGTGCCAGCAGGCCCCTGGGGAACTCCTACGAGCAGTACTTC. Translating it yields CASRPLGNSYEQYF.

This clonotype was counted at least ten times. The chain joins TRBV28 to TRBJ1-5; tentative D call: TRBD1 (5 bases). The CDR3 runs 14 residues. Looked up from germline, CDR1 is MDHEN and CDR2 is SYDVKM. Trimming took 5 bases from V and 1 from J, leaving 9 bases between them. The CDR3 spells CASSISGSNQPQHF. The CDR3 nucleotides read TGTGCCAGCAGTATTTCAGGGAGCAATCAGCCCCAGCATTTT.

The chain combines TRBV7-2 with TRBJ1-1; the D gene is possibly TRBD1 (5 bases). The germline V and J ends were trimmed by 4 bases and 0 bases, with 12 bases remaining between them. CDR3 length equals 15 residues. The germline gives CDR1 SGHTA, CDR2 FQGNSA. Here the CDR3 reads CASSSRTQMNTEAFF. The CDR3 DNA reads TGTGCCAGCAGCTCCAGGACACAAATGAACACTGAAGCTTTCTTT.

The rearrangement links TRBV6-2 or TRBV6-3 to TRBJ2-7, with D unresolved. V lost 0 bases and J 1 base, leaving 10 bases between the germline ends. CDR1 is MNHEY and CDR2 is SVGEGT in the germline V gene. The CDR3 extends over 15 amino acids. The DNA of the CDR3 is TGTGCCAGCAGTTACTCGATCCCGCCTTCCTACGAGCAGTACTTC. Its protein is CASSYSIPPSYEQYF.

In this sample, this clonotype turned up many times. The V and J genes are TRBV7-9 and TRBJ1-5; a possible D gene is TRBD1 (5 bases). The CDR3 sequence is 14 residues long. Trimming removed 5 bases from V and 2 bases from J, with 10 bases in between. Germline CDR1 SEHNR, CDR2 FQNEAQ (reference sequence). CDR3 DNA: TGTGCCAGCAGCCCCGGGACGGGCAATCAGCCCCAGCATTTT. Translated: CASSPGTGNQPQHF. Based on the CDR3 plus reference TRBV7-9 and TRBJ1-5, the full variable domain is DTGVSQNPRHKITKRGQNVTFRCDPISEHNRLYWYRQTLGQGPEFLTYFQNEAQLEKSRLLSDRFSAERPKGSFSTLEIQRTEQGDSAMYLCASSPGTGNQPQHFGDGTRLSIL.

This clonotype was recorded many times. This chain's CDR3 is CASSPQGPGELFF. Here the CDR3 DNA reads TGTGCCAGCAGCCCCCAAGGACCGGGGGAGCTGTTTTTT. This chain links TRBV3-1 with TRBJ2-2; D is unclear. CDR1 and CDR2 from the germline V gene are LGHDT and YNNKEL (reference sequence). Trimming cost V 4 bases and J 8 bases, with 11 bases left between them. CDR3 length: 13 amino acids.

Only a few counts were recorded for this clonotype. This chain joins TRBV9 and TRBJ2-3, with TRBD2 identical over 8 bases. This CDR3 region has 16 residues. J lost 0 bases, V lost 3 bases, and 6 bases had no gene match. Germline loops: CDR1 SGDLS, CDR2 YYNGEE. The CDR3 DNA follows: TGTGCCAGCAGCGCACCGGGGGGGGGAAGCACAGATACGCAGTATTTT. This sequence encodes CASSAPGGGSTDTQYF.

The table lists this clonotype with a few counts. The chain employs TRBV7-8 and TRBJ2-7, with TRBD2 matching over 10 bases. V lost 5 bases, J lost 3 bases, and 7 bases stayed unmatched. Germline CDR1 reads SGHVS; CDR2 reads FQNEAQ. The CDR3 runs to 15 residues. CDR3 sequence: CASSHSSGRGYEQYF. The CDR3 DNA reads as TGTGCCAGCAGCCATTCGAGCGGGAGGGGCTACGAGCAGTACTTC. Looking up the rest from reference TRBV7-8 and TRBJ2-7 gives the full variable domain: GAGVSQSPRYKVAKRGQDVALRCDPISGHVSLFWYQQALGQGPEFLTYFQNEAQLDKSGLPSDRFFAERPEGSVSTLKIQRTQQEDSAVYLCASSHSSGRGYEQYFGPGTRLTVT.

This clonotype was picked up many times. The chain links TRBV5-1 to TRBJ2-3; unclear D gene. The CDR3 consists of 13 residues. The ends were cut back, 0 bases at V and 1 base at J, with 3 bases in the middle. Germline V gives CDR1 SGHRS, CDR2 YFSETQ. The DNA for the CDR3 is TGCGCCAGCAGCTTGGAGGGCACAGATACGCAGTATTTT. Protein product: CASSLEGTDTQYF.

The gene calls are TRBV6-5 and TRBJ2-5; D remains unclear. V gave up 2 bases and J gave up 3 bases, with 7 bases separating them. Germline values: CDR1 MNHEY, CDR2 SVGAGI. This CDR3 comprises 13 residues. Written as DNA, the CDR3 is TGTGCCAGCAGTTACGGGGTAGAAGAGACCCAGTACTTC. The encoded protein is CASSYGVEETQYF.

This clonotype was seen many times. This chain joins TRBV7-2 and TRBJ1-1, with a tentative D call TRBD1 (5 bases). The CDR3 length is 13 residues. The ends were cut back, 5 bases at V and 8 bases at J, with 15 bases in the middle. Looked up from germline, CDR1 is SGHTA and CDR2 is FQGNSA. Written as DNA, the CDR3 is TGTGCCAGCAGCCCATGGGGACCGTGGGAAGCTTTCTTT. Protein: CASSPWGPWEAFF.

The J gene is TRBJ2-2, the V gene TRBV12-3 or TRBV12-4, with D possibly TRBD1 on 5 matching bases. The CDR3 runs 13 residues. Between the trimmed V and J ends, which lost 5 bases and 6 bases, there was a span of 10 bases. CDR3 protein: CASSARQPGELFF. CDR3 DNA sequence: TGTGCCAGCAGTGCCCGACAGCCCGGGGAGCTGTTTTTT.